These T cell receptor beta chains were read from a single sample in a study of OX40 agonist ivuxolimab in advanced cancers. Sequencing used immunoSEQ multiplex PCR; TCRdb keeps in-frame clones, though not all of them. The sample records 77,000 or so clones, approximately 92% being singletons. This material consisted of CD4+ or CD8+ T cells sorted from blood, taken in a trial of the OX40 agonist ivuxolimab. The receptor source for this set is an adult with an advanced solid tumor such as melanoma, head and neck, liver or kidney cancer. CDR3s include the opening cysteine and the closing phenylalanine or tryptophan. D genes are given only for firm matches. Clone size appears in some rows only: once, few, many, or a class for an expanded clone.

V,D,J,size,CDR3,DNA
TRBV7-6,.,TRBJ2-5,.,CASSLRQETQYF,TGTGCCAGCAGCCTAAGGCAAGAGACCCAGTACTTC
TRBV13,.,TRBJ2-3,.,CASSSSDGSTDTQYF,TGTGCCAGCAGCTCAAGCGACGGGAGCACAGATACGCAGTATTTT
TRBV11-3,.,TRBJ2-3,.,CASSLGSAGTDTQYF,TGTGCCAGCAGCTTAGGTAGCGCGGGCACAGATACGCAGTATTTT
TRBV30,TRBD1,TRBJ1-5,.,CATATGANQPQHF,TGTGCCACGGCCACAGGGGCCAATCAGCCCCAGCATTTT
TRBV7-2,TRBD1,TRBJ2-2,.,CASRGQGGTGELFF,TGTGCCAGCAGGGGACAGGGTGGCACCGGGGAGCTGTTTTTT
TRBV7-3,.,TRBJ2-3,.,CASSLQGGSQGAQYF,TGTGCCAGCAGCCTCCAGGGGGGCTCCCAGGGGGCGCAGTATTTT
TRBV10-3,TRBD2,TRBJ2-5,.,CAISVGAGGHFETQYF,TGTGCCATCAGTGTGGGAGCGGGAGGACACTTTGAGACCCAGTACTTC
TRBV5-6,TRBD2,TRBJ2-7,.,CASAGLGSYEQYF,TGTGCCAGCGCGGGACTAGGTTCCTACGAGCAGTACTTC
TRBV7-2,.,TRBJ2-7,.,CASSRTLRSDEQYF,TGTGCCAGCAGCCGAACCCTTCGGAGCGACGAGCAGTACTTC
TRBV11-3,.,TRBJ2-5,.,CASSGETQYF,TGTGCCAGCAGCGGAGAGACCCAGTACTTC
TRBV7-9,TRBD1,TRBJ1-2,.,CASSLAMQGGGYTF,TGTGCCAGCAGCTTAGCGATGCAGGGGGGCGGCTACACCTTC
TRBV5-1,.,TRBJ2-7,many,CASRARQNRAYEQYF,TGCGCCAGCAGGGCAAGGCAAAATAGGGCCTACGAGCAGTACTTC
TRBV19,.,TRBJ2-3,.,CASSIEADTQYF,TGTGCCAGTAGTATAGAGGCAGATACGCAGTATTTT
TRBV7-8,.,TRBJ1-1,.,CASGPRGGMNTEAFF,TGTGCCAGTGGCCCGAGGGGCGGGATGAACACTGAAGCTTTCTTT
TRBV11-2,.,TRBJ1-4,.,CASSLERSRGKLFF,TGTGCCAGCAGCTTAGAACGGTCAAGGGGAAAACTGTTTTTT
TRBV5-1,.,TRBJ1-1,.,CASSRPSGQPNTEAFF,TGCGCCAGCAGCCGGCCTTCTGGACAGCCGAACACTGAAGCTTTCTTT
TRBV10-1,TRBD1,TRBJ1-4,.,CASITTDRGELFF,TGCGCCAGCATTACGACGGACAGGGGAGAACTGTTTTTT
TRBV7-8,.,TRBJ2-5,.,CASSSGTALETQYF,TGTGCCAGCAGCTCCGGGACTGCCTTGGAGACCCAGTACTTC
TRBV11-2,.,TRBJ1-3,.,CASSYGTNSGNTIYF,TGTGCCAGCAGCTACGGGACAAACTCTGGAAACACCATATATTTT
TRBV6-1,TRBD1,TRBJ2-7,.,CASSLGTDHSYEQYF,TGTGCCAGCAGCCTCGGGACAGACCACTCCTACGAGCAGTACTTC
TRBV7-9,TRBD2,TRBJ2-3,.,CASSPLAGRTDTQYF,TGTGCCAGCAGCCCCCTAGCGGGAAGAACAGATACGCAGTATTTT
TRBV6-5,.,TRBJ2-7,once,CASSPEGGAGGQYF,TGTGCCAGCAGTCCCGAAGGGGGGGCCGGGGGGCAGTACTTC
TRBV6-5,.,TRBJ2-6,.,CASSYGRRGANVLTF,TGTGCCAGCAGTTACGGTCGACGTGGGGCCAACGTCCTGACTTTC
TRBV30,TRBD1,TRBJ1-4,.,CAWRGTGGTNEKLFF,TGTGCCTGGAGAGGGACAGGGGGAACTAATGAAAAACTGTTTTTT
TRBV7-9,.,TRBJ2-1,.,CASSLEDYPNEQFF,TGTGCCAGCAGCTTAGAAGACTACCCCAATGAGCAGTTCTTC
TRBV5-1,TRBD1,TRBJ2-3,.,CASWGISGQEDTQYF,TGCGCCAGCTGGGGCATATCGGGACAGGAGGATACGCAGTATTTT
TRBV10-3,TRBD2,TRBJ2-5,.,CAIRPAGGQETQYF,TGTGCCATCCGGCCAGCGGGAGGGCAAGAGACCCAGTACTTC
TRBV7-6,TRBD2,TRBJ2-7,.,CASSSGTSGYEQYF,TGTGCCAGCAGCTCTGGGACTAGCGGCTACGAGCAGTACTTC
TRBV11-2,.,TRBJ1-4,.,CASSSGTGGWEKLFF,TGTGCCAGCAGCTCCGGGACGGGGGGTTGGGAAAAACTGTTTTTT
TRBV2,TRBD1,TRBJ1-5,once,CASGIDRGLSQPQHF,TGTGCCAGCGGCATCGACAGGGGGCTAAGTCAGCCCCAGCATTTT
TRBV6-6,.,TRBJ1-5,.,CASSFDSNQPQHF,TGTGCCAGCAGTTTTGATAGCAATCAGCCCCAGCATTTT